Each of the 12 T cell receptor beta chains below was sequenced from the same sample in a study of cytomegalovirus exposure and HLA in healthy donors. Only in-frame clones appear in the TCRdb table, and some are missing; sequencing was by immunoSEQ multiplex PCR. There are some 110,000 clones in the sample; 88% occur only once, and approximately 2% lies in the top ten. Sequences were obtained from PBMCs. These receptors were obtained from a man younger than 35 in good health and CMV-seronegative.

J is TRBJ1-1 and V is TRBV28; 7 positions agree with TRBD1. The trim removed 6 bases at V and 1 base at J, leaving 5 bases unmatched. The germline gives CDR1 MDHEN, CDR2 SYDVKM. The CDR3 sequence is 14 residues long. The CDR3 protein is CASRSGTANTEAFF. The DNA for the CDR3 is TGTGCCAGCAGATCCGGGACAGCGAACACTGAAGCTTTCTTT.

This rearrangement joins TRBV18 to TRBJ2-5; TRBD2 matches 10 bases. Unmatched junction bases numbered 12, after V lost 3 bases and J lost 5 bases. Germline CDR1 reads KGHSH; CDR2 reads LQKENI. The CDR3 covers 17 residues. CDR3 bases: TGTGCCAGCTCACCCCCGGGTCAGCGGGGGGGTGAGGAGACCCAGTACTTC. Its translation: CASSPPGQRGGEETQYF.

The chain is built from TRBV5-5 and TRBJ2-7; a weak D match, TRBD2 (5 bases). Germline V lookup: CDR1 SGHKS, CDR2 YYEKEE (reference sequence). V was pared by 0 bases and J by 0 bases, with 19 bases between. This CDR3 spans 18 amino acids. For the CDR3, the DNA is TGTGCCAGCAGCTTGGTTGGGAGCCAAAGGATTAACTCCTACGAGCAGTACTTC. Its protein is CASSLVGSQRINSYEQYF.

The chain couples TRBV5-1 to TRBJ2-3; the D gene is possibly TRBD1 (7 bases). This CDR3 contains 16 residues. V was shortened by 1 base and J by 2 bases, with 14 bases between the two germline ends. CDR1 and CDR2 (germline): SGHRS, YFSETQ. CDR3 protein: CASSLNAGGITDTQYF. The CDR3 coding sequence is TGCGCCAGCAGCTTGAATGCAGGGGGGATCACAGATACGCAGTATTTT.

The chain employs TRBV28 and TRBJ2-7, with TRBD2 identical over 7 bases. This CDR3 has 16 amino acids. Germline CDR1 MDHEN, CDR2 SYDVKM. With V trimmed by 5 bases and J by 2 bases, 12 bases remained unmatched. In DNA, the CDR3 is TGTGCCAGCAGTCCGGGGGGTCGACCCGAACCCTACGAGCAGTACTTC. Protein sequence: CASSPGGRPEPYEQYF.

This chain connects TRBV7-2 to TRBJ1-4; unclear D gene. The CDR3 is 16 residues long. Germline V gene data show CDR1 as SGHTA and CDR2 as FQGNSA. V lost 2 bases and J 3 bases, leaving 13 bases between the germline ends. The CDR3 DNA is TGTGCCAGCAGCTTACGGGGAGTCAAAGCTAATGAAAAACTGTTTTTT. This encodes CASSLRGVKANEKLFF.

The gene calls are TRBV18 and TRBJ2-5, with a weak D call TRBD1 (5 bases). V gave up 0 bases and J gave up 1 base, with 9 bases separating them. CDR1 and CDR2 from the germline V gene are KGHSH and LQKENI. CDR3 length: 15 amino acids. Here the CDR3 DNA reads TGTGCCAGCTCACCACCAACGACAGCCCAAGAGACCCAGTACTTC. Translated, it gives CASSPPTTAQETQYF.

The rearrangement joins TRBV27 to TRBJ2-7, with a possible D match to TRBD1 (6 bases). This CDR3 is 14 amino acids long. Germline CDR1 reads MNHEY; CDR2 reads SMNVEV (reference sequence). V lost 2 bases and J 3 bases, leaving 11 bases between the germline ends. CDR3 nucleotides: TGTGCCAGCAGTTTAAGGGGGTCGTTCTACGAGCAGTACTTC. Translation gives CASSLRGSFYEQYF.

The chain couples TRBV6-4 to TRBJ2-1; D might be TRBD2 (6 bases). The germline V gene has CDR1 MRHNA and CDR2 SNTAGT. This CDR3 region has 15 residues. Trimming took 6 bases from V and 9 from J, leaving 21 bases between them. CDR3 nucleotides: TGTGCCAGCAGGAAGAATTCGGGGGTGGGTGGTGAGCAGTTCTTC. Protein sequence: CASRKNSGVGGEQFF.

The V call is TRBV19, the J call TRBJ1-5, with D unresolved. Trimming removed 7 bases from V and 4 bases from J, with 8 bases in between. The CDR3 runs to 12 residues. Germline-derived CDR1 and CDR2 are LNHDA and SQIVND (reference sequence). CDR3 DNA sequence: TGTGCCAGTATGGGCGGGAATCAGCCCCAGCATTTT. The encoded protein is CASMGGNQPQHF. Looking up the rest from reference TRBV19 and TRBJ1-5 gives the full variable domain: DGGITQSPKYLFRKEGQNVTLSCEQNLNHDAMYWYRQDPGQGLRLIYYSQIVNDFQKGDIAEGYSVSREKKESFPLTVTSAQKNPTAFYLCASMGGNQPQHFGDGTRLSIL.

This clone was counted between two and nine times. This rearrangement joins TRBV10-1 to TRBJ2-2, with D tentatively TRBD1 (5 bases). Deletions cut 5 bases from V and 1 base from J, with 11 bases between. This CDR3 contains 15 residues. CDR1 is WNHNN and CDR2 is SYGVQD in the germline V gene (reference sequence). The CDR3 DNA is TGCGCCAGCAGTCCCAGGGTCGGGAACACCGGGGAGCTGTTTTTT. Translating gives CASSPRVGNTGELFF.

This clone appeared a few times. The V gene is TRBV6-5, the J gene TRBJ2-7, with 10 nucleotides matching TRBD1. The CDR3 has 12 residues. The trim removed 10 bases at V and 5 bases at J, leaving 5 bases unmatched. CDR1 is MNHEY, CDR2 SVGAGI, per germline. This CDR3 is CATDRGQDEQYF. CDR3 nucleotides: TGTGCCACCGACAGGGGGCAAGACGAGCAGTACTTC.